The rows below give T cell receptor beta chains drawn from one sample of a study of T-cell reconstitution after alpha-beta-depleted transplantation in children. TCRdb independently ran MiXCR on the PCR reads; one entry per CDR3 protein. The sample holds around 580,000 distinct CDR3 sequences, 25% to 30% seen once. This specimen was PBMCs, taken before TCRalphabeta/CD19-depleted stem cell transplant. Every receptor here comes from a boy under two years old with Wiskott-Aldrich syndrome, due to receive a stem cell transplant. CDR3s include the opening cysteine and the closing phenylalanine or tryptophan. A D gene is named only where the DNA matches it firmly.

V | D | CDR3
TRBV5-1 | TRBD2 | CASSLVPLAGGIYEQYF
TRBV20-1 | TRBD2 | CSASGHWTSGSGYEQYF
TRBV20-1 | . | CSAGNLNTGELFF
TRBV12-3/TRBV12-4 | . | CASSFWQGGGYTF
TRBV14 | TRBD1 | CASSQYRGGGYTF
TRBV28 | . | CASSLTGANVLTF
TRBV20-1 | TRBD2 | CSARFGRDNEQYF
TRBV20-1 | . | CSARVWGGTADNEQFF
TRBV6-5 | . | CASTANTGELFF
TRBV5-5 | . | CASSLSVTEAFF
TRBV6-1 | . | CASSDWGQTQYF
TRBV5-1 | . | CASSFTTPSTDTQYF
TRBV27 | . | CASSWGKGYSYEQYF
TRBV5-1 | . | CASSFPQETQYF
TRBV11-3 | TRBD1 | CASSSRDSRHEQFF
TRBV18 | TRBD2 | CASSPIDGTSSYNEQFF
TRBV7-2 | TRBD2 | CASRPGTINTGELFF
TRBV3-1 | TRBD2 | CASSVLAGVGTGELFF
TRBV5-1 | TRBD1 | CASSLGATGGLTDTQYF
TRBV12-3/TRBV12-4 | TRBD1 | CASSLASGTDNQPQHF
TRBV7-2 | . | CASSRYTDTHYF
TRBV7-8 | . | CASSLVQEEKLFF
TRBV5-1 | TRBD2 | CASSLAGTSGPHEQFF
TRBV12-3/TRBV12-4 | TRBD2 | CASSRLAGVVETQYF
TRBV9 | . | CASSVESRGPGNTIYF
TRBV7-9 | . | CASSSRYGSITDTQYF
TRBV6-5 | TRBD1 | CASSWDRGNTEAFF
TRBV18 | . | CASSPLSGVDGYTF
TRBV30 | . | CAWSAHTEKLFF
TRBV20-1 | . | CSARNKFQETQYF
TRBV24-1 | . | CATSDLGPGETQYF
TRBV7-9 | . | CASSLNGANTGELFF
TRBV5-1 | . | CASRRGSGEQFF
TRBV5-1 | . | CASSLSSAGYNEQFF
TRBV12-3/TRBV12-4 | . | CASSFTSHFHEQFF
TRBV5-1 | . | CASSLARNHYEQYF
TRBV18 | TRBD2 | CASSPTSGSSDTQYF
TRBV7-7 | . | CASSLSTGSLGELFF
TRBV29-1 | . | CSARVTQETQYF
TRBV24-1 | TRBD1 | CATSDLRGEAFF
TRBV29-1 | TRBD2 | CSVSGRLAYNEQFF